What follows are 2 T cell receptor beta chains derived from one specimen sequenced in a study of T cells in Graves' hyperthyroidism and ophthalmopathy. RNA transcripts gave rise to amplified TCR beta CDR3 regions. Initially, a first-round RT-PCR of the TCR CDR3 employed the HTBI primer set. TCRdb recomputed calls from the multiplex PCR reads with MiXCR, one row per CDR3 protein. The sample consists of around 690,000 distinct CDR3 sequences, 17% of them appearing once. The source material was blood. Source of these receptors: a man aged 45-65 years with Graves' hyperthyroidism.

The sample holds many counts of this clonotype. The chain links TRBV18 to TRBJ2-5, with TRBD1 as a possible D gene (5 bases). The CDR3 is made up of 15 amino acids. Germline CDR1 and CDR2: KGHSH and LQKENI. Trimming cost V 5 bases and J 4 bases, with 17 bases left between them. The CDR3 DNA is TGTGCCAGCTCAAGACAGAAAAGGGCGTCAGAGACCCAGTACTTC. Encoded protein: CASSRQKRASETQYF. Together with reference TRBV18 and TRBJ2-5, the CDR3 gives the full variable domain: NAGVMQNPRHLVRRRGQEARLRCSPMKGHSHVYWYRQLPEEGLKFMVYLQKENIIDESGMPKERFSAEFPKEGPSILRIQQVVRGDSAAYFCASSRQKRASETQYFGPGTRLLVL.

The sample holds many counts of this clonotype. The chain is built from TRBV10-3 and TRBJ2-1; 16 nucleotides match TRBD2. CDR1 is ENHRY, CDR2 SYGVKD, per germline. The ends lost 6 bases at V and 10 bases at J; junction bases unmatched: 12. This CDR3 region has 17 residues. In nucleotides, the CDR3 is TGTGCCATCAGCGCCGGGACTAGCGGGAGGGCCTCGGGCGAGCAGTTCTTC. Translated: CAISAGTSGRASGEQFF.